The entry below describes one TCR beta chain. Produced via immunoSEQ multiplex PCR; TCRdb's table is partial and in-frame only. The sample yields under 850,000 clones, about two thirds seen once. Looked up from germline, CDR1 is MDHEN and CDR2 is SYDVKM. V shed 10 bases and J shed 3 bases, with 16 bases lying between them. The CDR3 length is 13 residues. The record originates from a study of shared clonotypes between healthy human individuals. The rearrangement links TRBV28 to TRBJ2-7; either TRBD1 or TRBD2 may fit D (6 bases each). The sequenced material came from memory CD4+ T cells sorted from blood. The subset: CD45RA-negative fraction. This sequence was found in a woman between 25 and 40 years old in good health. This chain's CDR3 is CATLDSGFYEQYF. CDR3 DNA: TGTGCCACTCTGGACAGCGGGTTCTACGAGCAGTACTTC.